What follows describes a single T cell receptor (beta chain). TCRdb keeps only in-frame clones here, not all; method: immunoSEQ multiplex PCR. The top ten hold less than 4% of the sample, which has about 130,000 clones, roughly 84% seen once. These data come from a study of cytotoxic CD8 clonotypes in ibrutinib-treated CLL. The CDR3 runs to 13 residues. The germline CDR1 and CDR2 sequences are KGHSH and LQKENI. The sequence was obtained from a human donor with chronic lymphocytic leukemia. The sequences come from PBMCs, collected after 24 months of ibrutinib treatment. The chain links TRBV18 to TRBJ2-5; D is ambiguous. The J call may be mistaken, given a closer DNA end match to TRBJ2-7. The CDR3 region is CASSGTETYEQYF. In DNA, the CDR3 is TGTGCCAGCTCCGGTACAGAAACCTACGAGCAGTACTTC.